This T cell receptor beta chain was found in a study of blood T cell repertoires in COVID-19. Study-level information: Spain, Italy and the United States supplied samples that represented acute and convalescent COVID-19. The cDNA or gDNA used as material had been derived from T cells, B-cell-depleted T cells, or PBMCs.

Original data processing: Amplifying reference gene primers gave estimates of nucleated cell counts. Some clones are missing from TCRdb's copy, which holds only in-frame ones; the method was immunoSEQ multiplex PCR. The V and J calls and the clone size are those of that table, but D and trimming were determined from the DNA. Among a few hundred thousand clones listed, 87% were seen once. The V end was cut by 6 bases, the J end by 0 bases, with 16 bases between. Germline V gene data show CDR1 as SGHRS and CDR2 as YFSETQ. The CDR3 consists of 16 residues. The rearrangement uses TRBV5-1 and TRBJ2-1; tentatively, D is TRBD2 (6 bases). This clonotype was obtained from a woman aged 45-60 years who had recovered from COVID-19. The sequenced material came from PBMCs or T cells enriched from blood (not recorded which). CDR3 DNA sequence: TGCGCCAGCAATCGTGGAGGGGCGACCTCCTACAATGAGCAGTTCTTC. Its protein is CASNRGGATSYNEQFF.